Here is one TCR beta chain with its context. Adults between about 18 and 89 years of age took part from some 25 US areas. Allocation to cohorts depended on clinical history reported by the participants. The entry originates in a study of blood T cell repertoires in COVID-19. About the study: Material from acute and convalescent COVID-19 was sourced from the United States, Italy and Spain. PBMCs, B-cell-depleted T cells, or T cells provided the cDNA or gDNA that made up the material.

The data were produced by immunoSEQ multiplex PCR, yet TCRdb's version contains in-frame clones alone and is incomplete. Of more than 300,000 clones in the sample, approximately 90% were seen once. This clonotype originated in a woman in her twenties or thirties who had been exposed to COVID-19. Material for sequencing was PBMCs or T cells enriched from blood (not recorded which).

Written as DNA, the CDR3 is TGTGCCAGTAGTAATTACCAGGAATACACTGAAGCTTTCTTT. The encoded protein is CASSNYQEYTEAFF. The rearrangement joins TRBV19 to TRBJ1-1; D is ambiguous. The CDR3 contains 14 residues. The germline V gene has CDR1 LNHDA and CDR2 SQIVND (reference sequence). V dropped 4 bases and J dropped 3 bases, with 12 bases sitting between them. Combining the CDR3 with reference TRBV19 and TRBJ1-1 gives the whole variable domain DGGITQSPKYLFRKEGQNVTLSCEQNLNHDAMYWYRQDPGQGLRLIYYSQIVNDFQKGDIAEGYSVSREKKESFPLTVTSAQKNPTAFYLCASSNYQEYTEAFFGQGTRLTVV.